This note documents a single T cell receptor (beta chain) sequence. The data derive from a study of blood T cell repertoires in COVID-19. Clones were sequenced by immunoSEQ multiplex PCR, and TCRdb holds only the in-frame ones, with some missing. The sample records roughly 210,000 clones, over 75% being singletons. Germline V CDR1 and CDR2: SGHTA, FQGNSA. V shed 5 bases and J shed 5 bases, with 10 bases lying between them. The CDR3 loop spans 13 amino acids. This clonotype was obtained from a man between 25 and 39 years old in a cohort exposed to, infected with or recovered from COVID-19 (not recorded which). Sequencing was performed on PBMCs or T cells enriched from blood (not recorded which). The J gene is TRBJ2-1, the V gene TRBV7-2, with a possible D match to TRBD2 (6 bases). As DNA, the CDR3 is TGTGCCAGCAGCAGGAGGGAAAACAATGAGCAGTTCTTC. This encodes CASSRRENNEQFF.